The source of this T cell receptor (beta chain) is a study of beta chain features in type 1 diabetes. Investigators reverse transcribed all isolated RNA, so they sequenced expressed TCRB transcripts. Measured with immunoSEQ multiplex PCR; TCRdb has only the in-frame clones, and not every one. The profile shows about half a million clones, 10% to 12% of them singletons. This clonotype was obtained from a woman younger than 35 in good health. Sequencing was performed on naive CD4+ T cells from blood.

This chain's CDR3 is CSAPGTVGYTF. The CDR3 coding sequence is TGCAGTGCACCCGGGACAGTAGGCTACACCTTC. This rearrangement joins TRBV20-1 to TRBJ1-2; 7 bases map to TRBD1. The CDR3 is 11 residues long. Germline CDR1 DFQATT, CDR2 SNEGSKA (reference sequence). The ends lost 6 bases at V and 8 bases at J; junction bases unmatched: 6.